Following are 4 T cell receptor beta chains from one sample sequenced in a study of T cell repertoires in cytomegalovirus infection. Antigen specificity for these receptors is unknown. Via MiXCR, TCRdb re-called the reads, giving one row per CDR3 protein. The sample shows roughly 920,000 distinct CDR3 sequences, approximately 31% of them seen only once. The material was cultured CD8+ T cells from PBMCs, obtained from culture after CMV antigen stimulation. These receptors originate from a human donor in good health (CMV status not recorded). Some clones in this sample may be carry-over from other donors' samples.

This chain joins TRBV14 and TRBJ2-5, with TRBD1 identical over 8 bases. The CDR3 has 14 residues. Germline V gene sequence: CDR1 SGHDN, CDR2 FVKESK. V was pared by 3 bases and J by 1 base, with 1 base of the junction left unmatched. DNA for the CDR3: TGTGCCAGCAGCCAGGACAGGGCCCAAGAGACCCAGTACTTC. Translating gives CASSQDRAQETQYF.

In this sample, this clonotype turned up many times. At one of its ends the junction is not consistent with the germline gene, which may arise from a read error. The chain recombines TRBV7-2 with TRBJ2-1, with D maybe TRBD1 (6 bases). Looked up from germline, CDR1 is SGHTA and CDR2 is FQGNSA. The CDR3 extends over 16 amino acids. The CDR3, as DNA: TGTGCCAGCAGTTTAGGCTCTGGACAGAGATACAATGAGCAGTTCTTC. Residues: CASSLGSGQRYNEQFF.

This clonotype was recorded a few times. The chain is built from TRBV4-3 and TRBJ2-1; 12 bases align to TRBD2. The CDR3 is 19 amino acids. Germline CDR1 and CDR2: LGHNA and YSLEER. J was trimmed by 0 bases and V by 8 bases; bases with no gene match: 14. For the CDR3, the DNA is TGCGCCAGCGCTAGCGGGGGGGCCCCATCCCCTAGCTCCTACAATGAGCAGTTCTTC. Translation gives CASASGGAPSPSSYNEQFF.

The rearrangement links TRBV7-9 to TRBJ2-1, with a possible D match to TRBD2 (6 bases). There are 15 residues in the CDR3. The germline V gene encodes CDR1 SEHNR and CDR2 FQNEAQ (reference sequence). V lost 5 bases and J lost 2, with 13 bases in between. The CDR3 coding sequence is TGTGCCAGCAGCCTTAGCGGATTACCCTACAATGAGCAGTTCTTC. Translation gives CASSLSGLPYNEQFF. The complete variable domain, with remaining parts taken from reference TRBV7-9 and TRBJ2-1, reads DTGVSQNPRHKITKRGQNVTFRCDPISEHNRLYWYRQTLGQGPEFLTYFQNEAQLEKSRLLSDRFSAERPKGSFSTLEIQRTEQGDSAMYLCASSLSGLPYNEQFFGPGTRLTVL.